This T cell receptor (beta chain) was sequenced in a study of CD8+ T cells in alopecia areata. Treatment specified: oral pan-JAK inhibitor, 5-10 mg twice daily. Study outcomes and limitations: Patients showed less clear TCR sequence sharing than mice, possibly partly because of HLA diversity.

This CDR3 region has 12 residues. Trimming removed 6 bases at V and 5 bases at J, with 7 bases between. Germline assignment: CDR1 MNHEY and CDR2 SMNVEV (reference sequence). Extraction of RNA preceded its reverse transcription into cDNA, which served as the sequencing template. The method was immunoSEQ multiplex PCR; TCRdb's version includes in-frame clones alone and lacks a portion of them. The sample consists of over 120,000 clones, less than 70% of them appearing once. Of note for this clone: What it recognizes is unknown.

The source material was CD8+ T cells sorted from blood, sampled at week 4, from a patient treated with tofacitinib. This clonotype was sampled from a human donor with alopecia areata. The chain carries TRBV27 and TRBJ1-4, with D unresolved. The CDR3 loop is CASSGGNEKLFF. The CDR3 nucleotides read TGTGCCAGCAGCGGAGGGAATGAAAAACTGTTTTTT. Full variable domain (outside the CDR3, taken from reference TRBV27 and TRBJ1-4): EAQVTQNPRYLITVTGKKLTVTCSQNMNHEYMSWYRQDPGLGLRQIYYSMNVEVTDKGDVPEGYKVSRKEKRNFPLILESPSPNQTSLYFCASSGGNEKLFFGSGTQLSVL.